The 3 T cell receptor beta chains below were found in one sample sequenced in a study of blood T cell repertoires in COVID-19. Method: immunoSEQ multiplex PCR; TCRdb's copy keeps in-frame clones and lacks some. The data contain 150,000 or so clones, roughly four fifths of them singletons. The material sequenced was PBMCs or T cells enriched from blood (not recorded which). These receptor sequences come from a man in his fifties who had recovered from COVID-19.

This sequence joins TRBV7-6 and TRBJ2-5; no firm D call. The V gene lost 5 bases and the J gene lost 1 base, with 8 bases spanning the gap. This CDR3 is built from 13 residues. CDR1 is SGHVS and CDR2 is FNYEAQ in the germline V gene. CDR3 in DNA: TGTGCCAGCAGCCCGCATAGCCAAGAGACCCAGTACTTC. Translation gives CASSPHSQETQYF.

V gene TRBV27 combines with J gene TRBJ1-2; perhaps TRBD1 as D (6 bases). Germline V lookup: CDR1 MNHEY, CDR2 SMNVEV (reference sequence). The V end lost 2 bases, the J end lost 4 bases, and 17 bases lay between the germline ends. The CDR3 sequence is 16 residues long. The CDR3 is CASSLKADGTRYGYTF. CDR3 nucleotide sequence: TGTGCCAGCAGTTTAAAAGCGGACGGGACACGCTATGGCTACACCTTC.

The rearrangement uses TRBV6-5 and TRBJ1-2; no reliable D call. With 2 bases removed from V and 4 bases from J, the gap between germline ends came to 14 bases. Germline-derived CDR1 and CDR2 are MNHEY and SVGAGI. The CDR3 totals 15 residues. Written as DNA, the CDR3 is TGTGCCAGCAGTTACACAGAAGAGGGTAGCTATGGCTACACCTTC. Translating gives CASSYTEEGSYGYTF.